A single T cell receptor (beta chain) is shown here with its context. The antigen remains unidentified. These data are taken from a study of immune evolution from preneoplasia to lung adenocarcinoma. Across the whole study: HLA loss of heterozygosity: roughly 6.4% AIS, about 14% MIA, approximately 31% ADC, none AAH. Overall study findings and caveats: KRAS-mutant nodules had the highest T cell clonality. Later-stage lesions seemingly showed higher T cell density and diversity than normal lung.

Between the mid-2010s and the late 2010s, patients underwent resection in Japan or China. Sequencing was performed with immunoSEQ multiplex PCR; in TCRdb, only in-frame clones are kept and a portion is missing. The profile shows about 4,500 clones, approximately 90% of them singletons. V dropped 6 bases and J dropped 6; count of bases not matched to a gene: 11. This CDR3 contains 15 residues. Germline lookup yields CDR1 SQVTM and CDR2 ANQGSEA. Sequencing was carried out using FFPE invasive lung adenocarcinoma tissue. This chain joins TRBV29-1 and TRBJ2-1; TRBD2 matches at 10 bases. The sequence was obtained from a person aged 45 to 59 with lung adenocarcinoma. The CDR3 loop is CSVSPGTSVTNEQFF. DNA for the CDR3: TGCAGCGTCTCCCCCGGGACTAGCGTAACCAATGAGCAGTTCTTC.